One and the same sample provided the 17 T cell receptor beta chains below, sequenced in a study of regulatory T cells in long-lasting Graves disease. The sample's time point: persistent/refractory GD, antithyroid drugs over 5 years with positive TRAb. Construction of the TCR library relied on RNA isolated from PBMCs. For TCR beta, libraries came from iRepertoire HTBI primers and Arm-PCR of CDR3 regions. TCRdb re-derived calls from the multiplex PCR reads in MiXCR, one entry per CDR3 protein. The repertoire holds some 340,000 distinct CDR3 sequences, 23% seen once, with about 29% in the top ten. Specimen: peripheral blood mononuclear cells (PBMCs), collected when the disease was refractory, from a patient treated with antithyroid drugs. The receptor set was obtained from a woman aged 40 to 50 with Graves disease.

This clonotype appeared many times. This rearrangement joins TRBV5-1 to TRBJ1-1; D not certain. The CDR3 is 15 amino acids. Between the trimmed V and J ends, which lost 0 bases and 1 base, there was a span of 10 bases. Germline V gene lookup returns CDR1 SGHRS and CDR2 YFSETQ. CDR3 protein: CASSLEPIPNTEAFF. The CDR3 DNA is TGCGCCAGCAGCTTGGAGCCGATACCGAACACTGAAGCTTTCTTT.

This clonotype was recorded many times. The chain employs TRBV28 and TRBJ2-4, with D tentatively TRBD2 (7 bases). Looked up from germline, CDR1 is MDHEN and CDR2 is SYDVKM. The V gene lost 8 bases and the J gene lost 8 bases, with 19 bases spanning the gap. CDR3 size: 14 residues. The DNA for the CDR3 is TGTGCCAGCGTGGGGGGGGCTTTTAGGTACATTCAGTACTTC. It yields the protein CASVGGAFRYIQYF.

The chain recombines TRBV6-1 with TRBJ1-5, with 9 bases matching TRBD1. The CDR3 is 16 amino acids. Trimming removed 4 bases from V and 4 bases from J; junction bases left unmatched: 8. CDR1 MNHNS and CDR2 SASEGT come from the germline V gene. The DNA for the CDR3 is TGTGCCAGCAGTGGCGGGGGACAGGGTGGGAATCAGCCCCAGCATTTT. This sequence encodes CASSGGGQGGNQPQHF.

This clonotype came up many times. The rearrangement uses TRBV6-5 and TRBJ2-2; TRBD1 agrees at 7 bases. After removal of 2 bases from V and 2 bases from J, the junction contained 5 bases not matched to a gene. Germline V gene sequence: CDR1 MNHEY, CDR2 SVGAGI. This CDR3 contains 16 residues. The CDR3 bases are TGTGCCAGCAGTTACCTGGGACAGCCTAACACCGGGGAGCTGTTTTTT. Its protein is CASSYLGQPNTGELFF.

This clonotype has ten or more counts. CDR3 region: CASSETLPRGEQYF. CDR3 nucleotide sequence: TGTGCCAGCAGTGAGACTCTTCCGAGGGGCGAGCAGTACTTC. The chain has TRBV2 and TRBJ2-7, with D perhaps being TRBD1 or TRBD2 (5 bases each). The germline gives CDR1 SNHLY, CDR2 FYNNEI. Trimming pared 3 bases from V and 6 bases from J, leaving 15 bases between. The CDR3 runs to 14 residues.

This clonotype was seen ten or more times. The gene calls are TRBV20-1 and TRBJ1-1; tentatively, D is TRBD1 (5 bases). Germline lookup yields CDR1 DFQATT and CDR2 SNEGSKA (reference sequence). The V end was cut by 2 bases, the J end by 7 bases, with 17 bases between. The CDR3 loop spans 14 amino acids. This chain's CDR3 is CSARTKPVGVEAFF. The DNA of the CDR3 is TGCAGTGCTAGAACTAAGCCTGTGGGGGTTGAAGCTTTCTTT.

This clonotype was counted at least ten times. J is TRBJ2-5 and V is TRBV24-1, with 9 positions matching TRBD2. This CDR3 spans 15 amino acids. Germline CDR1 is KGHDR and CDR2 is SFDVKD. The trim removed 4 bases at V and 5 bases at J, leaving 7 bases unmatched. CDR3 sequence: CATSDPGLARETQYF. The DNA for the CDR3 is TGTGCCACCAGTGACCCTGGACTAGCGAGGGAGACCCAGTACTTC.

This clonotype appeared many times. The gene calls are TRBV12-3 or TRBV12-4 and TRBJ1-4; D gene unclear. V lost 6 bases to trimming and J lost 5 bases, with 13 bases between them. The CDR3 is made up of 14 amino acids. This CDR3 is CASRNDPANEKLFF. In DNA, the CDR3 is TGTGCCAGCAGGAATGATCCCGCAAATGAAAAACTGTTTTTT.

This clonotype was seen ten or more times. The chain combines TRBV6-1 with TRBJ1-4, with D hard to call. The CDR3 contains 17 residues. Germline CDR1 is MNHNS and CDR2 is SASEGT. The V gene lost 2 bases and the J gene lost 4 bases, with 17 bases spanning the gap. Written as DNA, the CDR3 is TGTGCCAGCAGTGAATACCCCAACTGGACTCTTAATGAAAAACTGTTTTTT. It specifies CASSEYPNWTLNEKLFF.

This clonotype was detected a few times. The chain combines TRBV25-1 with TRBJ1-1; possible D gene TRBD1, 6 bases. There are 14 residues in the CDR3. Germline CDR1 reads MGHDK; CDR2 reads SYGVNS. Trimming left V 6 bases short and J 1 base short, with 12 bases between. The CDR3 loop is CASRATGTNTEAFF. CDR3 DNA: TGTGCCAGCAGAGCGACAGGAACGAACACTGAAGCTTTCTTT. Based on the CDR3 plus reference TRBV25-1 and TRBJ1-1, the full variable domain is EADIYQTPRYLVIGTGKKITLECSQTMGHDKMYWYQQDPGMELHLIHYSYGVNSTEKGDLSSESTVSRIRTEHFPLTLESARPSHTSQYLCASRATGTNTEAFFGQGTRLTVV.

This clonotype occurred many times. The chain uses TRBV2 and TRBJ1-4; D might be TRBD1 (5 bases). Trimming took 8 bases from V and 5 from J, leaving 12 bases between them. This CDR3 contains 13 residues. Germline V lookup: CDR1 SNHLY, CDR2 FYNNEI. The DNA for the CDR3 is TGTGCCAGCGGGGGGACGGGCAATGAAAAACTGTTTTTT. It codes for CASGGTGNEKLFF.

The chain has TRBV20-1 and TRBJ1-3; D ambiguous. From germline, CDR1 is DFQATT and CDR2 SNEGSKA (reference sequence). The CDR3 has 12 residues. The V gene lost 0 bases and the J gene lost 4 bases, with 4 bases spanning the gap. The CDR3, as DNA: TGCAGTGCTAGAGAGTCAGGAAACACCATATATTTT. It is translated as CSARESGNTIYF.

This clonotype was recorded a few times. The J gene is TRBJ2-1, the V gene TRBV12-3 or TRBV12-4, with 8 bases identical to TRBD2. The CDR3 runs to 18 residues. The V gene end was trimmed by 5 bases and the J gene end by 0 bases; junction bases not matched to a gene: 12. The CDR3 DNA is TGTGCCAGCAGTCACCCCCGGGGGGGTAGTAGCTCCTACAATGAGCAGTTCTTC. Amino acid sequence: CASSHPRGGSSSYNEQFF.

This clonotype was picked up a small number of times. V gene TRBV4-1 combines with J gene TRBJ2-7, with D hard to call. V was cut by 0 bases and J by 2 bases, with 11 bases left in between. The CDR3 has 15 residues. Germline lookup yields CDR1 MGHRA and CDR2 YSYEKL. DNA of the CDR3: TGCGCCAGCAGCCAAGACTCAGTGGGAACCTACGAGCAGTACTTC. This sequence encodes CASSQDSVGTYEQYF.

This chain connects TRBV5-1 to TRBJ2-7, with 9 bases identical to TRBD1. The V gene's germline CDR1 is SGHRS and CDR2 YFSETQ. V was pared by 4 bases and J by 3 bases, with 11 bases of the junction left unmatched. The CDR3 has 16 amino acids. CDR3 sequence: CASSLSSGTGFYEQYF. CDR3 nucleotides: TGCGCCAGCAGCCTCAGTTCCGGGACAGGGTTCTACGAGCAGTACTTC. Using reference TRBV5-1 and TRBJ2-7 for the parts outside the CDR3, the full variable domain is KAGVTQTPRYLIKTRGQQVTLSCSPISGHRSVSWYQQTPGQGLQFLFEYFSETQRNKGNFPGRFSGRQFSNSRSEMNVSTLELGDSALYLCASSLSSGTGFYEQYFGPGTRLTVT.

This clonotype was counted a few times. V and J are TRBV12-3 or TRBV12-4 and TRBJ2-4, with D maybe TRBD2 (5 bases). V lost 3 bases and J 8 bases, leaving 20 bases between the germline ends. The CDR3 length is 16 residues. The CDR3 nucleotides are TGTGCCAGCAGTTTCGGCCGGGGTACAAAAATAGACATTCAGTACTTC. It codes for CASSFGRGTKIDIQYF.

The V call is TRBV4-1, the J call TRBJ1-6, with 9 positions matching TRBD1. The CDR3 runs 15 residues. Germline CDR1 and CDR2: MGHRA and YSYEKL. V was pared by 2 bases and J by 7 bases, with 3 bases of the junction left unmatched. This CDR3 is CASSQSGQGNSPLHF. CDR3 bases: TGCGCCAGCAGCCAATCCGGACAGGGGAATTCACCCCTCCACTTT.